A selection of T cell receptor beta chains follows, all from one sample in a study of T-cell reconstitution after alpha-beta-depleted transplantation in children. From the PCR reads, TCRdb called clonotypes with MiXCR, one entry per CDR3 protein. The table shows some 500,000 distinct CDR3 sequences, with approximately 30% occurring only once. The sample consisted of PBMCs from the stem cell graft donor, taken from the stem cell graft. The receptor source for this set is a human donor who donated a stem cell graft to a child with aplastic anemia. Both conserved end residues are part of each CDR3. Expanded clones get a size class; other rows say once, few or many, or leave the size out.

v_call	clone_size	j_call	cdr3_aa
TRBV5-1	-	TRBJ2-2	CASSLSSGNTGELFF
TRBV5-5	-	TRBJ2-1	CASSLAPTSPNEQFF
TRBV5-5	few	TRBJ2-5	CASSRFGMETQYF
TRBV11-2	-	TRBJ1-2	CASSRGGGRQGANYGYTF
TRBV5-1	few	TRBJ2-4	CASSLAGEDIQYF
TRBV12-3/TRBV12-4	few	TRBJ1-4	CASSLTPGQGNEKLFF
TRBV6-2/TRBV6-3	few	TRBJ1-2	CASTGEQEANYGYTF
TRBV6-2/TRBV6-3	-	TRBJ2-1	CASSNLAGARNEQFF
TRBV24-1	-	TRBJ2-1	CATSHRGVYNEQFF
TRBV6-5	few	TRBJ2-7	CASSYSIGGATEQYF
TRBV6-1	-	TRBJ2-1	CASANRVFYNEQFF
TRBV29-1	few	TRBJ2-5	CSVALGIGTQYF
TRBV11-2	-	TRBJ2-3	CASSLTPTSGGGGTDTQYF